This section outlines one T cell receptor (beta chain) sequence together with its context. What it binds is not known. Normal lung was sampled as far from the tumour as possible, at least 3 cm. Template was genomic DNA from frozen, unsorted single-cell suspensions. Sequenced by immunoSEQ multiplex PCR; TCRdb stores in-frame clones only, minus some. Of around 6,100 clones in the sample, approximately 71% are singletons; the top ten hold approximately 5%. The ends were cut back, 4 bases at V and 4 bases at J, with 11 bases in the middle. Looked up from germline, CDR1 is SGHKS and CDR2 is YYEKEE (reference sequence). The CDR3 spans 14 residues. This sample is drawn from a study of immune cell composition in non-small cell lung cancer. Study-wide points: Shared sequences between tumour-reactive and dominant in vivo clones were not proven. In adenocarcinoma, maximal tumour-associated clone frequency tracked TIL tumour reactivity.

The specimen sequenced was non-adjacent lung tissue. The chain carries TRBV5-5 and TRBJ1-4; perhaps TRBD1 as D (6 bases). The TCR comes from a human donor with non-small cell lung cancer. The CDR3 protein is CASSGDTYNEKLFF. The CDR3 bases are TGTGCCAGCAGCGGGGACACCTATAATGAAAAACTGTTTTTT.